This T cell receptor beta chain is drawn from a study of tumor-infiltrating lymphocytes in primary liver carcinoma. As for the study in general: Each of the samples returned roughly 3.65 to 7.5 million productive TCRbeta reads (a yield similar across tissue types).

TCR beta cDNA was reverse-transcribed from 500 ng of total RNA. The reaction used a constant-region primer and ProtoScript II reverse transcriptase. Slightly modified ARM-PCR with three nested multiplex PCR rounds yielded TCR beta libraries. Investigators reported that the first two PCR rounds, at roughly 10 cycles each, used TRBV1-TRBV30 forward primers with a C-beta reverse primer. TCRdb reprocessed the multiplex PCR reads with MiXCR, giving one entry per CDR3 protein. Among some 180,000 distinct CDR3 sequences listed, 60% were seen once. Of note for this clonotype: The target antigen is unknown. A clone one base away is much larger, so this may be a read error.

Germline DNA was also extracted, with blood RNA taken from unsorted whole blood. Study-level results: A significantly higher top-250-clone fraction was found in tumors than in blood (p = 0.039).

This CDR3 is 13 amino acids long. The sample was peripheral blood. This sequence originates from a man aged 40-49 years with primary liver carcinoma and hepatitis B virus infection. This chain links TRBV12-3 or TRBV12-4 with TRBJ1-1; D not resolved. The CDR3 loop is CDSSPDGNTEAFF. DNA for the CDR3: TGTGACAGCAGCCCGGACGGGAACACTGAAGCTTTCTTT.